These T cell receptor beta chains were read from a single sample in a study of blood T cell repertoires in COVID-19. Only in-frame clones appear in the TCRdb table, and some are missing; sequencing was by immunoSEQ multiplex PCR. The profile covers some 200,000 clones, with more than 75% appearing a single time and roughly 12% taken by the ten largest. The sequenced material came from peripheral blood. The receptors shown here come from a middle-aged woman with acute or convalescent COVID-19. The CDR3 runs from the conserved cysteine through the conserved F or W. The D gene is left open where the match is weak. Some rows have no size entry. The others give once, few or many, or a class for an expanded clone.

NA TRBJ2-3 TRBV14 NA TGTGCCAGCAGCCAAGTATTCCCGGGGATAGTGCCAGATACGCAGTATTTT CASSQVFPGIVPDTQYF
NA TRBJ1-1 TRBV19 NA TGTGCCAGTAGTATCGAGATGAACACTGAAGCTTTCTTT CASSIEMNTEAFF
TRBD1 TRBJ2-7 TRBV30 NA TGTGCCTGGAGTGACGGGACAGGGTCCGACGAGCAGTACTTC CAWSDGTGSDEQYF
TRBD1 TRBJ1-5 TRBV12-5 NA TGTGCTAGTGGTTTGGGACAGGGGGGCATCGGGCCCCAGCATTTT CASGLGQGGIGPQHF
NA TRBJ1-1 TRBV24-1 NA TGTGCCACCAGTGACCACAGGTCTGAAGCTTTCTTT CATSDHRSEAFF
TRBD2 TRBJ2-3 TRBV9 once TGTGCCAGCAGCGTAGGACTAGCGGGGGGGCAGGCAGATACGCAGTATTTT CASSVGLAGGQADTQYF
NA TRBJ2-3 TRBV12-3/TRBV12-4 NA TGTGCCAGCAGTTTAGGAGGGGGGGGTACGCAGTATTTT CASSLGGGGTQYF
TRBD1 TRBJ2-2 TRBV18 NA TGTGCCAGCTCACCATTCTCTATGGGACAGACGAACACCGGGGAGCTGTTTTTT CASSPFSMGQTNTGELFF
NA TRBJ2-7 TRBV7-9 NA TGTGCCAGCAGCTTAGAAGGCAGGGGTTACGAGCAGTACTTC CASSLEGRGYEQYF
TRBD2 TRBJ2-3 TRBV5-1 once TGCGCCAGCAGCCGGTCACTAGCGCTGGTTAGCACAGATACGCAGTATTTT CASSRSLALVSTDTQYF
NA TRBJ2-7 TRBV5-1 NA TGCGCCAGCAGCTTACAGGACAACTACGAGCAGTACTTC CASSLQDNYEQYF
TRBD1 TRBJ1-4 TRBV5-6 NA TGTGCCAGCAGCTTGGTTGGGTCAGAGCAGGGGGCTAATGAAAAACTGTTTTTT CASSLVGSEQGANEKLFF
TRBD1 TRBJ1-2 TRBV29-1 NA TGCAGCGTAGCCGGGACAGGGGATAACTATGGCTACACCTTC CSVAGTGDNYGYTF
TRBD2 TRBJ2-7 TRBV7-8 NA TGTGCCAGCAGCCATATAAAAAAAAGGTCGGGGACTAGCGGGTCAGGAAGCTCCTACGAGCAGTACTTC CASSHIKKRSGTSGSGSSYEQYF
NA TRBJ1-2 TRBV4-2 NA TGTGCCAGCAGCCAAGAGGGGGGGATGGGATATGGCTACACCTTC CASSQEGGMGYGYTF
TRBD1 TRBJ2-3 TRBV11-3 NA TGTGCCAGCAGCTTAGACGGACAGGTCCCTAGCACAGATACGCAGTATTTT CASSLDGQVPSTDTQYF
NA TRBJ1-2 TRBV2 NA TGTGCCAGCAGAGGGGGGGGAGATTATGGCTACACCTTC CASRGGGDYGYTF
NA TRBJ1-6 TRBV24-1 NA TGTGCCACCACCCCCGGGACTCCCCTCCACTTT CATTPGTPLHF
TRBD1 TRBJ2-7 TRBV2 NA TGTGCCAGCCGGTTACCTCGGGACAGGGCACAAACCTACGAGCAGTACTTC CASRLPRDRAQTYEQYF
NA TRBJ2-2 TRBV11-1 NA TGTGCCAGCAGCTTTCGGCAGGGGATGGGCGGGGAGCTGTTTTTT CASSFRQGMGGELFF
TRBD1 TRBJ1-5 TRBV19 NA TGTGCCAGTAGTATAGATGGGGACAGGGGGCTCATTAGCAATCAGCCCCAGCATTTT CASSIDGDRGLISNQPQHF
TRBD2 TRBJ2-7 TRBV4-2 once TGTGCCAGCAGCCAAGAATTGCGGGGGTACGAGCAGTACTTC CASSQELRGYEQYF
NA TRBJ1-2 TRBV18 NA TGTGCCAGCTCGCCAACAACCGGGGAGAAAGGCTACACCTTC CASSPTTGEKGYTF
NA TRBJ2-2 TRBV24-1 NA TGTGCCACCAGTGATTGGACAGAGAACACCGGGGAGCTGTTTTTT CATSDWTENTGELFF
NA TRBJ2-2 TRBV2 NA TGTGCCAAAACGGGGTCAGATCGTAACACCGGGGAGCTGTTTTTT CAKTGSDRNTGELFF
TRBD1 TRBJ1-5 TRBV19 once TGTGCCAGTAGTAAGGGACAGCTTTATCAGCCCCAGCATTTT CASSKGQLYQPQHF
TRBD1 TRBJ1-4 TRBV5-1 NA TGCGCCAGCAGCCCCGGACAGGGAGCAACTAATGAAAAACTGTTTTTT CASSPGQGATNEKLFF
TRBD1 TRBJ2-1 TRBV2 NA TGTGCCAGCAGGGACAGGTACAATGAGCAGTTCTTC CASRDRYNEQFF
NA TRBJ1-6 TRBV7-2 NA TGTGCCAGCAGCGTGACAGTTGGTTCACCCCTCCACTTT CASSVTVGSPLHF
TRBD2 TRBJ2-2 TRBV7-2 NA TGTACCAGCAGCCCTGCTAGCGGGAGTCCCGGGGAGCTGTTTTTT CTSSPASGSPGELFF
NA TRBJ1-3 TRBV5-1 once TGCGCCAGCAGAAGGGGGATAGCCTCTGGAAACACCATATATTTT CASRRGIASGNTIYF
NA TRBJ1-6 TRBV4-2 NA TGTGCCAGCAGCCATCTAGGAAATTCACCCCTCCACTTT CASSHLGNSPLHF
TRBD1 TRBJ2-7 TRBV6-5 once TGTGCCACCCAGACAGGGCCAATACTATACGAGCAGTACTTC CATQTGPILYEQYF
NA TRBJ2-2 TRBV11-3 NA TGTGCCAGCAGCCCGGGGGTGCACGGGGAGCTGTTTTTT CASSPGVHGELFF
NA TRBJ2-6 TRBV30 NA TGTGCCCAACCCAGGGCCTCTGGGGCCAACGTCCTGACTTTC CAQPRASGANVLTF
NA TRBJ1-1 TRBV20-1 NA TGCAGTGCTAGTGATCAGATGAACACTGAAGCTTTCTTT CSASDQMNTEAFF
NA TRBJ1-4 TRBV5-1 NA TGCGCCAGCAGCTTGGGGGGCGAAAAACTGTTTTTT CASSLGGEKLFF